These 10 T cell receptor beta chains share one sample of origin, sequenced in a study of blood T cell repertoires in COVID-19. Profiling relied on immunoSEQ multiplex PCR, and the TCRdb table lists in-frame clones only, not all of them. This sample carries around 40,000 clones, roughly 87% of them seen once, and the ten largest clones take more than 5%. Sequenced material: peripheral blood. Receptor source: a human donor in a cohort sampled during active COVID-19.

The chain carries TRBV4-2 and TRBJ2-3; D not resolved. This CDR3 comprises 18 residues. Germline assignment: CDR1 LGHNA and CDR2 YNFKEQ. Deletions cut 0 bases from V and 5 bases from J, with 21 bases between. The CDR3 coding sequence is TGTGCCAGCAGCCAAGATCTTCCGGCGGCTAGTCAATTAGATACGCAGTATTTT. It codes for CASSQDLPAASQLDTQYF.

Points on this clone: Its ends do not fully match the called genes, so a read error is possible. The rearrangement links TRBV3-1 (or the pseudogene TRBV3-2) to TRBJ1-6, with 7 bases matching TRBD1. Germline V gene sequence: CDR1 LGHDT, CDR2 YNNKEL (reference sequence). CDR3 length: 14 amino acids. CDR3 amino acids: CASNQGGSNSPLHF. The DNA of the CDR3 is TGTGCCAGCAACCAAGGGGGCTCGAATTCACCCCTCCACTTT.

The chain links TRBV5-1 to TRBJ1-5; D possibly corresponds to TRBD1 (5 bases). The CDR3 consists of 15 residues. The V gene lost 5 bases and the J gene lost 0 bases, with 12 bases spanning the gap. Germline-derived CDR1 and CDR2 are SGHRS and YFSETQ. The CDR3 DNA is TGCGCCAGCAGTTACGACAGCAATAGCAATCAGCCCCAGCATTTT. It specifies CASSYDSNSNQPQHF.

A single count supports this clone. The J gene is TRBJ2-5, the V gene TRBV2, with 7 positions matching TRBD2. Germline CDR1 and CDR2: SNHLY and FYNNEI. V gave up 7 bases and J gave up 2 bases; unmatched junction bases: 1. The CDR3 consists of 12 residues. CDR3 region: CASTRGQETQYF. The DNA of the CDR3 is TGTGCCAGCACGCGGGGGCAAGAGACCCAGTACTTC.

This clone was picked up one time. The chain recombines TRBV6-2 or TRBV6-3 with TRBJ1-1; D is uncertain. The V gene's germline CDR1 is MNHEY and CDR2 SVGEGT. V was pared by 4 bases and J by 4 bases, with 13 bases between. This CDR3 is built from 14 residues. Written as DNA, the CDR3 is TGTGCCAGCAGTTGGAACAGTCGGGGCACTGAAGCTTTCTTT. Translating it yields CASSWNSRGTEAFF.

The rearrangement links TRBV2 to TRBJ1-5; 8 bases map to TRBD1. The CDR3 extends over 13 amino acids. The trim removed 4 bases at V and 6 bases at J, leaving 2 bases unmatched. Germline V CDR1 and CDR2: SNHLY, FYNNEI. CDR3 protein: CASSADRGQPQHF. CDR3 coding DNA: TGTGCCAGCAGTGCTGACAGGGGTCAGCCCCAGCATTTT.

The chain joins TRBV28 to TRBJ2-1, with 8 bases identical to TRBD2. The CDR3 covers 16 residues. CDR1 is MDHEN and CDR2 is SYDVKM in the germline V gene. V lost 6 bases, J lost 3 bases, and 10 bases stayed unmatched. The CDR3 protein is CASRPPGGGLYNEQFF. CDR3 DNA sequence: TGTGCCAGCAGACCCCCCGGCGGGGGGCTCTACAATGAGCAGTTCTTC.

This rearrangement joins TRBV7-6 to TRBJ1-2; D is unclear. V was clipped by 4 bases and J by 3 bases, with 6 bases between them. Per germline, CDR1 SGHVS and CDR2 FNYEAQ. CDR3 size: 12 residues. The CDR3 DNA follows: TGTGCCAGCAGCTCCCGGGACTATGGCTACACCTTC. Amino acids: CASSSRDYGYTF.

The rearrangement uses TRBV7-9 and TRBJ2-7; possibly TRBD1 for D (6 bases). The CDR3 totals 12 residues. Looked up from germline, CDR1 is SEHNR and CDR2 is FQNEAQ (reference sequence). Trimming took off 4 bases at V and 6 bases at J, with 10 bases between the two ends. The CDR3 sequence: CASSYRVGEQYF. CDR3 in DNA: TGTGCCAGCAGCTACAGGGTCGGCGAGCAGTACTTC.

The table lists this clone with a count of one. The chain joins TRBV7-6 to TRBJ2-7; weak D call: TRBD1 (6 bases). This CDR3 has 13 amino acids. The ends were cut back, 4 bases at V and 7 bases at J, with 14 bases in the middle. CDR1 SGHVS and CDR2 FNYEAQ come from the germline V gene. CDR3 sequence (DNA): TGTGCCAGCAGCTCCCAGACAGGTGCAGAGCAGTACTTC. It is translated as CASSSQTGAEQYF.